This paragraph reports one TCR beta chain. Its target is not known. These data originate in a study of OX40 agonist ivuxolimab in advanced cancers. Study outcomes and limitations: In the expanded peripheral T cells, antigen specificity was never determined. The study found among the lowest clonal expansion in partial responders at 0.1-3.0 mg/kg. Averaged across samples, CD8+ T cells carried more expanded clones than CD4+ did.

V lost 5 bases and J 4 bases, leaving 14 bases between the germline ends. CDR1 and CDR2 (germline): MDHEN, SYDVKM. This CDR3 has 14 amino acids. Clones were sequenced by immunoSEQ multiplex PCR, and TCRdb holds only the in-frame ones, with some missing. The sample consists of 30,000 to 35,000 clones, nearly 85% of them appearing once. Sequenced here: CD4+ or CD8+ T cells sorted from blood, sampled in a trial of the OX40 agonist ivuxolimab. This chain links TRBV28 with TRBJ2-5; weak D call: TRBD1 (6 bases). The receptor was isolated from an adult with an advanced solid tumor such as melanoma, head and neck, liver or kidney cancer. The CDR3 loop reads CASSQTGKRETQYF. The CDR3 DNA follows: TGTGCCAGCAGTCAGACAGGCAAGCGAGAGACCCAGTACTTC. Full variable domain (remainder filled in from reference TRBV28 and TRBJ2-5): DVKVTQSSRYLVKRTGEKVFLECVQDMDHENMFWYRQDPGLGLRLIYFSYDVKMKEKGDIPEGYSVSREKKERFSLILESASTNQTSMYLCASSQTGKRETQYFGPGTRLLVL.